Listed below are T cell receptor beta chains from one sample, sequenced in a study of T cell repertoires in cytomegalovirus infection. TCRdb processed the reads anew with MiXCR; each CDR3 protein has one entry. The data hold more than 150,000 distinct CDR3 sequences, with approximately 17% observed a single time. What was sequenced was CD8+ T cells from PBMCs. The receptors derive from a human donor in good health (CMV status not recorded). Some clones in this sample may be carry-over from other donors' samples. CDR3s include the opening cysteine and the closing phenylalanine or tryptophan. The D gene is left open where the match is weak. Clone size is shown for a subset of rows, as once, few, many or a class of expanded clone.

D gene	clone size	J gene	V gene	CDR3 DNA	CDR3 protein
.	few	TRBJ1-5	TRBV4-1	TGCGCCAGCAGCCAAGAGGTGTGGGGCCAGCCCCAGCATTTT	CASSQEVWGQPQHF
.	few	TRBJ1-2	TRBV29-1	TGCAGCGTTGAAGAGGCAGAGTCTAACTATGGCTACACCTTC	CSVEEAESNYGYTF
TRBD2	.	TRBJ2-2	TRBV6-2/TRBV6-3	TGTGCCAGCAGTTCGGGTAGCGGGACTGACGGGGAGCTGTTTTTT	CASSSGSGTDGELFF
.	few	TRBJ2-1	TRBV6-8	TGTGCCAGCAGTCAATCTGGGACGGAGCAGTTCTTC	CASSQSGTEQFF
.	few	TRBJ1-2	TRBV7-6	TGTGCCAGCAGCCCCGGGTTGAACTATGGCTACACCTTC	CASSPGLNYGYTF
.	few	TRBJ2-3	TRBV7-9	TGTGCCAGCAGCCACCCAAAGGGGGCAGATACGCAGTATTTT	CASSHPKGADTQYF
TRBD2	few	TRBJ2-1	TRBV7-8	TGTGCCAGCAGCTTTAGCGATGGGACTAGCGCGGGCCGCTCCTACAATGAGCAGTTCTTC	CASSFSDGTSAGRSYNEQFF
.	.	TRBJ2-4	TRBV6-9	TGTGCCAGCGGGTGGCATAACGGGGCCAAAAACATTCAGTACTTC	CASGWHNGAKNIQYF
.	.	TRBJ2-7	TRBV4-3	TGCGCCAGCAGCCAAGAGGCGGGGATCTCCTACGAGCAGTACTTC	CASSQEAGISYEQYF
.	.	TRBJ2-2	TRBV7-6	TGTGCCAGCAGCCCTAGTTTGGGTACCGGGGAGCTGTTTTTT	CASSPSLGTGELFF
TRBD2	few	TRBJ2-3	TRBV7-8	TGTGCCAGCAGCTTCCCTCCGGGGGGGGCAGATACGCAGTATTTT	CASSFPPGGADTQYF
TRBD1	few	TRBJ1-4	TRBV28	TGTGCCAGCAGGTCGCACAGGGGAACTAATGAAAAACTGTTTTTT	CASRSHRGTNEKLFF
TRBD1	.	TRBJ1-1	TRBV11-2	TGTGCCAGCAGCCCAAGGACAGGGACTGAAGCTTTCTTT	CASSPRTGTEAFF
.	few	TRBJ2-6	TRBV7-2	TGTGCCAGCAGCTTAGGTTTCGGAGGCTCAGGGGCCAACGTCCTGACTTTC	CASSLGFGGSGANVLTF
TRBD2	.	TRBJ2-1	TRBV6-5	TGTGCCAGCAGTTACTGGGGAGGGGACAATGAGCAGTTCTTC	CASSYWGGDNEQFF
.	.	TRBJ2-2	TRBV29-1	TGCAGCGCCTCGAACACCGGGGAGCTGTTTTTT	CSASNTGELFF
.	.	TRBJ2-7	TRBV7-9	TGTGCCAGCAGCTCCACGGAGGGAACCTACGAGCAGTACTTC	CASSSTEGTYEQYF
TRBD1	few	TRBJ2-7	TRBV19	TGTGCCAGTAGTTTTGGGACAGCTACCTACGAGCAGTACTTC	CASSFGTATYEQYF
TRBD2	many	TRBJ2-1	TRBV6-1	TGTGCCAGCACGACTAGCGGGGGATCCTACAATGAGCAGTTCTTC	CASTTSGGSYNEQFF
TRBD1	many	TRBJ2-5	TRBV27	TGTGCCACCAAACCGGGACAGGGTCCAGAGACCCAGTACTTC	CATKPGQGPETQYF
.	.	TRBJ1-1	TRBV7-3	TGTGCCAGCAGCTTAACTACAGGGCTAAACACTGAAGCTTTCTTT	CASSLTTGLNTEAFF
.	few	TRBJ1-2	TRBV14	TGTGCCAGCAGCCAAGATCCCAGGGAAGGAGGCTACACCTTC	CASSQDPREGGYTF
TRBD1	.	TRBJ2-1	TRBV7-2	TGTGCCAGCAGCTTACGGACAGGGGGTCGGGATGAGCAGTTCTTC	CASSLRTGGRDEQFF
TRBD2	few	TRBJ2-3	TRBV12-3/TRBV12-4	TGTGCCAGCAGTTTGTCCGGGGGGACCTCTAGCACAGATACGCAGTATTTT	CASSLSGGTSSTDTQYF
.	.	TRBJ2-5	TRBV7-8	TGTGCCAGCAGCTTAGTAATCCAGGCCCCTTTCACCGAGACCCAGTACTTC	CASSLVIQAPFTETQYF
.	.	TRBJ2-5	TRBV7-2	TGTGCCAGCAGCTTAGAATGGGGACGGAATCAAGAGACCCAGTACTTC	CASSLEWGRNQETQYF
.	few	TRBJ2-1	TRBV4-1	TGCGCCAGCAGCCAAGCCGGATCGGCGAGGAATGAGCAGTTCTTC	CASSQAGSARNEQFF
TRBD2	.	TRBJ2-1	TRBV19	TGTGCCAGTAGTCGGACTAGCGGGGGCCACGGTGAGCAGTTCTTC	CASSRTSGGHGEQFF
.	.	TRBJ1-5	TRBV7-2	TGTGCCAGCAGCTTAGCGTCGCGGAGCAATCAGCCCCAGCATTTT	CASSLASRSNQPQHF
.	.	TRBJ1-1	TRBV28	TGTGCCAGCAGTTTATGGTCGCCGAGTGAAGCTTTCTTT	CASSLWSPSEAFF
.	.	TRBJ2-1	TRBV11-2	TGTGCCAGCAGCTTAGCTGGGAGTAGCTATGAGCAGTTCTTC	CASSLAGSSYEQFF
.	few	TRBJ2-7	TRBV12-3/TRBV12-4	TGTGCCAGCAGTCAGCAGGGAAACTCCTACGAGCAGTACTTC	CASSQQGNSYEQYF
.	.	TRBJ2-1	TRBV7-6	TGTGCCAGCAGCTTAGACCCCAGCGGCCAGCAGTTCTTC	CASSLDPSGQQFF
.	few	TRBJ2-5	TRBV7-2	TGTGCCAGCAGCTCCCCCCCTAATTCTCAGTACTTC	CASSSPPNSQYF
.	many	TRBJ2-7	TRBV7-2	TGTGCCAGCAGCTTAGTAGCGGCCTATTCCTCCTACGAGCAGTACTTC	CASSLVAAYSSYEQYF
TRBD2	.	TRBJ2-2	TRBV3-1	TGTGCCAGCAGCCAAAGTGGGCTAGCGGAGACCGGGGAGCTGTTTTTT	CASSQSGLAETGELFF
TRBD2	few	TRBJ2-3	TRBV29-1	TGCAGCGTTGAAGGGGGACTAGCGGGAGGCACAGATACGCAGTATTTT	CSVEGGLAGGTDTQYF
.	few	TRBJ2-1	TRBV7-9	TGTGCCAGCAGCCCCCGGGGTTACTACAATGAGCAGTTCTTC	CASSPRGYYNEQFF
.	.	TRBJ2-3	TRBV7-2	TGTGCCAGCAGCTTAGCTCGAATGGAAGCGACGCAGTATTTT	CASSLARMEATQYF
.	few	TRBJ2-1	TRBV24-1	TGTGCCACCAGTGACTCCCTAACGAATGAGCAGTTCTTC	CATSDSLTNEQFF
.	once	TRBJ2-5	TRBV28	TGTGCCAGCAGTCGGACCTCCCGGGAGACCCAGTACTTC	CASSRTSRETQYF
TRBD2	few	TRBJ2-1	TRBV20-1	TGCAGTGGAAGCGGGGGGTCCTACAATGAGCAGTTCTTC	CSGSGGSYNEQFF
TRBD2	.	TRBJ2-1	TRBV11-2	TGTGCCAGCAGGTTCCCGGGGGGGCCTAACAATGAGCAGTTCTTC	CASRFPGGPNNEQFF
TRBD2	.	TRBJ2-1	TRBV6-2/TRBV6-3	TGTGCCAGCAGTTACTCCGGGCTAGCGGGAGATCATGAGCAGTTCTTC	CASSYSGLAGDHEQFF
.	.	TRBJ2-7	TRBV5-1	TGCGCCAGCAGCCTTTATGAGGGCCAGGGGCAGTACTTC	CASSLYEGQGQYF
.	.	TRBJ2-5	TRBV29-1	TGCAGCGTTGAGGGACTCCGAGTGGGCCCTAAAGAGACCCAGTACTTC	CSVEGLRVGPKETQYF
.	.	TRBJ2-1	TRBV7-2	TGTGCCAGCAGACCCCGCTCGCCTTTCAATGAGCAGTTCTTC	CASRPRSPFNEQFF
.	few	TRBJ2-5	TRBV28	TGTGCCAGCAGTTTCGAGCTAGTGGGGGAGACCCAGTACTTC	CASSFELVGETQYF
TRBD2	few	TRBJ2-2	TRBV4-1	TGCGCCAGCAGCCAAGATCTCGGACTAGCGGGAACGAACACCGGGGAGCTGTTTTTT	CASSQDLGLAGTNTGELFF
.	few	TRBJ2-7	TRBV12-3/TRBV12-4	TGTGCCAGCATGCCCGTCGGGAACTCCTACGAGCAGTACTTC	CASMPVGNSYEQYF
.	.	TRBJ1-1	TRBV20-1	TGCAGTGCCCTTCTCCAGGTTATTCGGACTGAAGCTTTCTTT	CSALLQVIRTEAFF
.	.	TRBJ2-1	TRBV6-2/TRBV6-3	TGTGCCAGCAGAAGGACTGGCGGGGTGTTCAATGAGCAGTTCTTC	CASRRTGGVFNEQFF
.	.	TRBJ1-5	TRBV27	TGTGCCAGCAGTTTGGGCGCATATAGCAATCAGCCCCAGCATTTT	CASSLGAYSNQPQHF
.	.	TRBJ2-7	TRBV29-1	TGCAGCGTCACTCCCGGGAACTCCTACGAGCAGTACTTC	CSVTPGNSYEQYF
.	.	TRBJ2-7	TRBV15	TGTGCCACCAGCGGAGGGGAAGGGGGCTACGAGCAGTACTTC	CATSGGEGGYEQYF
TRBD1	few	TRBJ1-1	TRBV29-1	TGCAGCGTTACCACGACAGGGGGCATGACTGAAGCTTTCTTT	CSVTTTGGMTEAFF
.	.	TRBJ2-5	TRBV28	TGTGCCAGCAGTCTACAACTTATAGCGGCAGGGCGAGAGACCCAGTACTTC	CASSLQLIAAGRETQYF
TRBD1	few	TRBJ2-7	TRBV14	TGTGCCAGCAGCCACCTTGGACAGGACTCCTACGAGCAGTACTTC	CASSHLGQDSYEQYF
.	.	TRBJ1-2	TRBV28	TGTGCCAGCAGTCTTGACGGATTCGATGGCTACACCTTC	CASSLDGFDGYTF